What follows describes a single T cell receptor (beta chain). Its target is unknown. Germline V CDR1 and CDR2: SGHRS, YFSETQ. The V and J ends lost 3 bases and 5 bases respectively, with 17 bases between them. There are 15 residues in the CDR3. These data come from a study of CD8 T cells in ankylosing spondylitis. Study-wide points: Ankylosing spondylitis blood appeared to be characterized by a TCR beta motif of about 8 highly homologous variants. In the blood and synovial fluid of reactive arthritis, some motif variants had been previously reported. Matched ankylosing spondylitis synovial fluid reportedly contained a significantly enriched population of disease-linked clones. Relatively scarce in peripheral blood, disease-linked clones were CD8+.

Molecular-barcoded quantitative 5'-RACE produced these TCR beta libraries. From the 5' RACE reads, TCRdb called clonotypes with MiXCR, one entry per CDR3 protein. The data show about 750,000 distinct CDR3 sequences, roughly 19% seen once. The specimen was blood, either unsorted or a sorted T cell fraction (not recorded which). The receptor was isolated from a male donor with ankylosing spondylitis. The rearrangement uses TRBV5-1 and TRBJ1-2, with D possibly TRBD1 on 5 matching bases. The DNA of the CDR3 is TGCGCCAGCAGCTCCCGTGGGGGTCTGAGGTATGGCTACACCTTC. Translating gives CASSSRGGLRYGYTF. The full variable domain, with the rest looked up from reference TRBV5-1 and TRBJ1-2, is KAGVTQTPRYLIKTRGQQVTLSCSPISGHRSVSWYQQTPGQGLQFLFEYFSETQRNKGNFPGRFSGRQFSNSRSEMNVSTLELGDSALYLCASSSRGGLRYGYTFGSGTRLTVV.